The rows below give T cell receptor beta chains drawn from one sample of a study of technical replicates of blood from a handful of donors. The table came from immunoSEQ multiplex PCR; TCRdb's copy has only in-frame clones and leaves some out. The sample lists 56,000 or so clones, approximately 92% occurring once. The sequenced sample consisted of PBMCs. All receptors derive from a human donor in good health. Some clones in this sample may be carry-over from other donors' samples. CDR3s include the opening cysteine and the closing phenylalanine or tryptophan. The order of the fields is clone size, J gene, V gene, D gene, CDR3 protein, CDR3 DNA. A D gene is named only where the DNA matches it firmly. Some rows mark clone size as missing; the rest say once, few, many or name a class of expanded clone.

NA,TRBJ2-7,TRBV27,NA,CASSLSSGGLYEQYF,TGTGCCAGCAGTTTAAGTTCTGGGGGCCTCTACGAGCAGTACTTC
NA,TRBJ2-7,TRBV4-2,TRBD2,CASSQSAGAGGSEQYF,TGTGCCAGCAGCCAATCCGCTGGTGCGGGGGGTAGTGAGCAGTACTTC
NA,TRBJ2-3,TRBV11-2,TRBD2,CASSLEGLAATQYF,TGTGCCAGCAGCTTAGAGGGACTAGCGGCTACGCAGTATTTT
NA,TRBJ2-1,TRBV15,TRBD2,CATSRVGSGRGNEQFF,TGTGCCACCAGCAGAGTAGGTAGCGGGAGGGGGAATGAGCAGTTCTTC
NA,TRBJ1-1,TRBV4-2,TRBD1,CASSQVAGGNTEAFF,TGTGCCAGCAGCCAAGTCGCAGGGGGTAATACTGAAGCTTTCTTT
NA,TRBJ1-1,TRBV15,NA,CATSRDRGHLGAFF,TGTGCCACCAGCAGAGATCGCGGACACCTTGGGGCTTTCTTT
NA,TRBJ2-3,TRBV10-3,TRBD1,CAISQGARNTDTQYF,TGTGCCATCAGCCAGGGGGCGCGAAACACAGATACGCAGTATTTT
NA,TRBJ2-7,TRBV15,NA,CATSRDRQGGEQYF,TGTGCCACCAGCAGAGATCGTCAGGGTGGTGAGCAGTACTTC
NA,TRBJ1-5,TRBV27,NA,CASMTTVRQPQHF,TGTGCCAGCATGACGACAGTACGTCAGCCCCAGCATTTT
NA,TRBJ2-3,TRBV4-2,TRBD2,CASSQVGSGGAADTQYF,TGTGCCAGCAGCCAAGTAGGGAGCGGGGGGGCAGCAGATACGCAGTATTTT
NA,TRBJ2-2,TRBV4-3,NA,CASSQAQAANTGELFF,TGCGCCAGCAGCCAAGCGCAGGCAGCGAACACCGGGGAGCTGTTTTTT
NA,TRBJ2-7,TRBV4-2,TRBD2,CASSQDAPGLAGPPYEQYF,TGTGCCAGCAGCCAGGATGCCCCGGGACTAGCGGGACCGCCCTACGAGCAGTACTTC
NA,TRBJ2-7,TRBV27,NA,CASSLGPQRKRHEQYF,TGTGCCAGCAGTTTAGGCCCCCAGAGGAAAAGGCACGAGCAGTACTTC
NA,TRBJ1-2,TRBV7-9,NA,CASSQNYGYTF,TGTGCCAGCAGCCAAAACTATGGCTACACCTTC
NA,TRBJ2-7,TRBV27,NA,CASSFYGYEQYF,TGTGCCAGCAGTTTTTACGGCTACGAGCAGTACTTC
NA,TRBJ2-2,TRBV6-1,TRBD2,CASSERGGTGELFF,TGTGCCAGCAGTGAACGGGGGGGCACCGGGGAGCTGTTTTTT
few,TRBJ2-3,TRBV6-1,TRBD2,CASSVLAGSTDTQYF,TGTGCCAGCAGTGTGCTAGCGGGGAGCACAGATACGCAGTATTTT
NA,TRBJ2-1,TRBV27,TRBD1,CASSLTGTGGLYNEQFF,TGTGCCAGCAGTTTAACCGGGACAGGGGGCCTATACAATGAGCAGTTCTTC
once,TRBJ2-7,TRBV7-9,NA,CASSGDSSYEQYF,TGTGCCAGCAGCGGGGACTCCTCCTACGAGCAGTACTTC
NA,TRBJ1-6,TRBV25-1,NA,CASSEWEYSPLHF,TGTGCCAGCAGTGAATGGGAGTATTCACCCCTCCACTTT
once,TRBJ2-7,TRBV4-1,TRBD1,CASSQGGTGRTYEQYF,TGCGCCAGCAGCCAAGGGGGGACAGGGAGAACATACGAGCAGTACTTC
NA,TRBJ1-1,TRBV11-2,NA,CASSLAGLTEAFF,TGTGCCAGCAGCTTAGCAGGGCTCACTGAAGCTTTCTTT
NA,TRBJ2-3,TRBV7-9,TRBD1,CASSPPPGTGGPPYTQYF,TGTGCCAGCAGCCCCCCTCCCGGGACAGGGGGCCCTCCGTATACGCAGTATTTT
NA,TRBJ2-1,TRBV10-3,TRBD2,CAISDIAGGHNEQFF,TGTGCCATCAGTGATATAGCGGGAGGCCACAATGAGCAGTTCTTC
NA,TRBJ1-5,TRBV5-6,NA,CASSRGGNQPQHF,TGTGCCAGCAGCAGAGGCGGGAATCAGCCCCAGCATTTT
NA,TRBJ1-2,TRBV6-4,TRBD1,CASSPSGGWGNYGYTF,TGTGCCAGCAGTCCATCAGGGGGCTGGGGTAACTATGGCTACACCTTC
NA,TRBJ1-2,TRBV27,NA,CASSLSRPGRHYGYTF,TGTGCCAGCAGTTTATCCCGCCCAGGGCGGCACTATGGCTACACCTTC
NA,TRBJ1-5,TRBV23-1,NA,CASRNRENQPQHF,TGCGCCAGCAGGAACAGGGAGAATCAGCCCCAGCATTTT
NA,TRBJ2-3,TRBV25-1,NA,CASSEQKTDTQYF,TGTGCCAGCAGTGAGCAGAAAACAGATACGCAGTATTTT
once,TRBJ2-1,TRBV11-3,TRBD2,CASSLDFSGGAGASEQFF,TGTGCCAGCAGCTTAGACTTTTCCGGGGGGGCAGGTGCGAGTGAGCAGTTCTTC
NA,TRBJ2-1,TRBV11-2,NA,CASSYARDSYNEQFF,TGTGCCAGCAGCTATGCCAGGGACTCCTACAATGAGCAGTTCTTC
NA,TRBJ2-5,TRBV1,NA,CTSSPRWASGNKETQYF,NA
NA,TRBJ1-1,TRBV5-1,NA,CASSLRAGPTEAFF,TGCGCCAGCAGCTTGAGGGCGGGACCGACTGAAGCTTTCTTT
NA,TRBJ2-1,TRBV25-1,NA,CASSEFGRNDEQFF,TGTGCCAGCAGTGAATTCGGGAGAAATGATGAGCAGTTCTTC
NA,TRBJ2-2,TRBV11-3,NA,CASSSAGKTGELFF,TGTGCCAGCAGCTCCGCAGGGAAAACCGGGGAGCTGTTTTTT
NA,TRBJ2-5,TRBV27,TRBD2,CASSLAGTYQETQYF,TGTGCCAGCAGCTTAGCGGGGACGTACCAAGAGACCCAGTACTTC
NA,TRBJ1-5,TRBV6-1,TRBD1,CASRTGSNQPQHF,TGTGCCAGTAGGACAGGTAGCAATCAGCCCCAGCATTTT
NA,TRBJ2-7,TRBV5-1,NA,CASSLQEIYEQYF,TGCGCCAGCAGCTTACAGGAAATATACGAGCAGTACTTC
NA,TRBJ2-5,TRBV4-2,TRBD1,CASSQGTGVQETQYF,TGTGCCAGCAGCCAGGGGACAGGGGTACAAGAGACCCAGTACTTC
NA,TRBJ1-3,TRBV5-5,NA,CATHRGDSGNTIYF,TGTGCCACGCACCGGGGGGACTCTGGAAACACCATATATTTT
NA,TRBJ1-1,TRBV29-1,NA,CSVVGRVTEAFF,TGCAGCGTTGTGGGCAGGGTTACTGAAGCTTTCTTT
NA,TRBJ2-7,TRBV4-2,TRBD1,CASSQERGQGLDEQYF,TGTGCCAGCAGCCAAGAAAGGGGACAGGGTTTAGACGAGCAGTACTTC
few,TRBJ2-5,TRBV9,TRBD2,CASSAFAGGNQETQYF,TGTGCCAGCAGCGCTTTCGCCGGGGGGAACCAAGAGACCCAGTACTTC
NA,TRBJ1-5,TRBV6-5,NA,CASSFRSNQPQHF,TGTGCCAGCAGTTTCCGGAGCAATCAGCCCCAGCATTTT
NA,TRBJ2-7,TRBV11-2,TRBD1,CASSWTRTGLYEQYF,TGTGCCAGCAGCTGGACCAGGACAGGGCTCTACGAGCAGTACTTC
NA,TRBJ2-2,TRBV6-1,NA,CASEEGGRVTGELFF,TGTGCCAGCGAGGAGGGGGGGCGGGTCACCGGGGAGCTGTTTTTT
once,TRBJ2-2,TRBV5-1,NA,CASSLQQNTGELFF,TGCGCCAGCAGCCTCCAACAGAACACCGGGGAGCTGTTTTTT
NA,TRBJ2-3,TRBV4-2,NA,CASSQEHRSSTDTQYF,TGTGCCAGCAGCCAAGAACACCGCTCTAGCACAGATACGCAGTATTTT
NA,TRBJ1-2,TRBV9,NA,CASSVGAGTNYGYTF,TGTGCCAGCAGCGTAGGTGCAGGAACTAACTATGGCTACACCTTC
NA,TRBJ2-7,TRBV5-1,NA,CASSLELAYEQYF,TGCGCCAGCAGCTTGGAACTAGCCTACGAGCAGTACTTC
NA,TRBJ2-1,TRBV19,TRBD2,CASSMPPGLAGAAATFEQFF,TGTGCCAGTAGTATGCCCCCGGGACTAGCGGGAGCCGCCGCTACCTTTGAGCAGTTCTTC
NA,TRBJ1-1,TRBV6-5,TRBD1,CASSPGDSLGTEAFF,TGTGCCAGCAGCCCTGGGGACAGCCTAGGCACTGAAGCTTTCTTT
NA,TRBJ2-5,TRBV7-8,TRBD2,CASSPNSGGATQYF,TGTGCCAGCAGTCCTAATAGCGGGGGGGCGACCCAGTACTTC
NA,TRBJ1-1,TRBV5-1,TRBD1,CASSSRQGATMNTEAFF,TGCGCCAGCAGCTCAAGACAGGGGGCGACGATGAACACTGAAGCTTTCTTT